The subject of this entry is one T cell receptor (beta chain). As originally analysed: Researchers report that nucleated cell counts were estimated from reference gene primer amplification. Method: immunoSEQ multiplex PCR; TCRdb's copy keeps in-frame clones and lacks some. D and trimming were read from the DNA, whereas the V and J calls and clone size are those reported in that table. The repertoire holds 120,000 to 150,000 clones, over 80% seen once, with around 0.91% in the top ten. This sample is part of a study of blood T cell repertoires in COVID-19. Whole-study context: Acute and convalescent COVID-19 specimens originated in the United States, Italy and Spain. From T cells, B-cell-depleted T cells, or PBMCs came the material, which was cDNA or gDNA.

The CDR3 runs to 13 residues. Germline CDR1 reads SGHDT; CDR2 reads YYEEEE. Trimming removed 5 bases from V and 5 bases from J, with 13 bases in between. This receptor was taken from a woman in her 50s with acute or convalescent COVID-19. The chain carries TRBV5-6 and TRBJ1-2, with D possibly TRBD1 on 6 matching bases. Material: peripheral blood. The CDR3 region is CASRTGQWYGYTF. CDR3 DNA sequence: TGTGCCAGCAGAACCGGACAGTGGTATGGCTACACCTTC.